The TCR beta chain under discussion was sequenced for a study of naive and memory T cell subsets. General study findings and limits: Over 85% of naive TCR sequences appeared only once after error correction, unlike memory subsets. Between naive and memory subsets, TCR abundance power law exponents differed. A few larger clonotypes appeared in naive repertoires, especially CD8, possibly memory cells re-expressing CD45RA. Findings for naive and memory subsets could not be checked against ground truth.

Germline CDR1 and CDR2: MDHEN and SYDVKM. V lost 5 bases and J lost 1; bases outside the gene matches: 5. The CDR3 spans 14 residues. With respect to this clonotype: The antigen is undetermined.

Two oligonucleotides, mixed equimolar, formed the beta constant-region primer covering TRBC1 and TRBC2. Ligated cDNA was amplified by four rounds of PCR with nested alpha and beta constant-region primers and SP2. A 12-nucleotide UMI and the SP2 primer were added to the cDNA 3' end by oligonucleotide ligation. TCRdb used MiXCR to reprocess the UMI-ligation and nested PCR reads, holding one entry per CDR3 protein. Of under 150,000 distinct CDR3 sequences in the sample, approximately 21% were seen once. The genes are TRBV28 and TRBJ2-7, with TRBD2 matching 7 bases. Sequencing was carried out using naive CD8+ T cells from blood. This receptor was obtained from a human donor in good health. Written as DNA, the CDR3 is TGTGCCAGCAGTGGGGTCGGGGGGTCCTACGAGCAGTACTTC. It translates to CASSGVGGSYEQYF.